This TCR beta chain is from a study of cytomegalovirus exposure and HLA in healthy donors listed by TCRdb under 2017. As for the study more broadly: In an earlier analysis of under 600 of the donors, 250 to 350 Gb of sequence data and 90 million to 130 million unique TCR beta sequences from 180 million or so T cells were reported. Using immunosequencing, the study profiled T cell repertoires from about 650 subjects and related those repertoires to cytomegalovirus serostatus. Class I and class II HLA loci were covered by the typing at four-digit resolution. In the later analysis, no new phenotypic data were used to find candidate immune exposures; instead, reliance was placed on TCR beta sequences and their occurrence across donors. Of the roughly 400 genotyped donors, roughly 80% were placed in the genetic ancestry cluster associated with self-reported Caucasian donors. In an earlier analysis of several hundred of the donors, high-throughput TCR beta sequencing was used to judge whether each TCR beta V gene segment behaved as functional or pseudogenic. The number of donors typed differed by locus, with about 629-630 for A, B, C, DRB1 and DQB1, roughly 550 for DQA1, some 570 for DPA1, and some 440 for DPB1. The aim of the study was to test whether cataloging public T cell receptors could identify signatures of past pathogen exposure. In a later genetic analysis, genome-wide SNP genotypes for about 60% of the 666 donors were used, and that subset was treated as a discovery cohort. An early release that covered about 640 HLA-typed donors contained 250 to 350 gigabases of sequencing data and around 80 million unique TCR sequences. On average, approximately 250,000 unique TCR beta nucleotide sequences were sequenced per donor among about 400 genotyped donors of the cohort, with approximately 18% of those sequences being non-productive. To predict cytomegalovirus infection status, the study combined high-throughput TCR immunosequencing, statistical association of individual TCRs with disease status, and machine learning. Along with the approximately 650-subject first cohort, a separate validation cohort of over a hundred different subjects was used. A later analysis re-examined previously published TCR beta repertoires from more than 650 donors and added high-resolution HLA genotyping to investigate patterns of TCR occurrence. Donor age, sex, ethnicity and CMV serostatus were collected together with the repertoire data. About five DR-DQ haplotypes were treated as single units for association and clustering because of strong linkage in the cohort. Every discovery cohort repertoire had been produced on one sequencing platform. Study-level results and caveats: In a later analysis, most CMV-associated TCR beta chains were found to appear HLA-restricted, with HLA associations seemingly driven largely by CMV exposure. Specific HLA alleles were associated with roughly 17,000 TCR beta sequences at a false discovery rate of 0.05 in a later analysis. Compared with the roughly 700-donor mean, donors in an Asian-associated ancestry cluster had fewer N-insertions in productive TCRs, according to a later genetic analysis. Correlated functional status among segregating V segments might reflect linkage disequilibrium, but an unknown experimental factor could not be ruled out. In this cohort, only TCR beta chains were sequenced, and detectable features were limited by the absence of alpha or paired-chain data. A group of highly shared sequence variants was considered likely to be a technical artifact of the sequencing pipeline. In a later analysis, TCR association rates were found to vary across HLA loci, with the most associated TCRs seen for DRB1 alleles and the fewest for HLA-C alleles. Strong co-occurrence of HLA alleles, especially DR and DQ, made assigning TCR associations to individual alleles difficult. In a later analysis, HLA-associated TCR beta chains were found to be more clonally expanded and to have lower generation probabilities than equally common non-associated chains. For the cohort, immune exposure information was limited to CMV serostatus. Three of the identified cytomegalovirus-associated TCR beta chains were confirmed in vitro to be specific for cytomegalovirus antigens. While some public TCRs were present in many individuals, most TCR sequences turned up only very rarely across donors. A later analysis reported that several top co-occurrence clusters appeared linked to parvovirus B19, influenza, CMV and Epstein-Barr virus. Roughly uniform sequencing depth across donors was assumed in presence/absence analyses, although this assumption may not hold. The classifier was reported to diagnose cytomegalovirus status with high specificity and sensitivity in both the original and validation cohorts. The study listed around 160 TCR beta chains as associated with cytomegalovirus. It was suggested by the authors that the approach could potentially be generalized to other disease states and immunological phenotypes. A further reported finding was that TCR beta sequences accurately predicted the HLA-A and HLA-B alleles for most subjects in the first cohort. Because counts were too low, more than 15 rarely observed V segments, including chromosome 9 orphons, were left out of the earlier analysis of about 500 of the donors. An earlier analysis of around 500 of the donors showed that most TCR beta V segments appeared in productive rearrangements either about 87% or about 30% of the time, which broadly matched IMGT annotations. Because the 87-base-pair reads could not distinguish some IMGT-functional V segments, including TRBV6-2 and TRBV6-3, those segments were excluded. Because some donors lacked HLA typing at each locus, the association tests relied only on the typed subset. A later genetic analysis associated a missense DCLRE1C variant with V-gene and J-gene trimming of TCR beta chains, and an independent cohort replicated the association.

In total, over 600 healthy bone marrow donors made up the cohort. At the time of sampling, every cohort member was nominally healthy, though immune exposures that went unrecorded were likely present. The donor tested CMV seronegative and was one of the 352 seronegative cohort members. A peripheral blood sample was collected from each donor, and TCR beta sequencing was performed on peripheral blood mononuclear cells. Genomic DNA extraction from the blood cell samples was performed with the Qiagen DNeasy Blood Extraction Kit. Concerning this clone: There is no known antigen for this receptor. No quality values exist for individual bases; no much larger clone is one base distant.

The germline V gene (reference sequence) specifies PRHDT as CDR1 and FYEKMQ as CDR2. Measured from the cysteine to the phenylalanine, the CDR3 is 17 residues long. Only the CDR3 portion is preserved as DNA: 51 bases, with reading frame beginning at the first base. Relative to germline, V is missing 1 base and J is missing 2 bases, with 10 bases of the junction outside any gene match. Library generation was performed with the immunoSEQ multiplex PCR assay. The multiplex PCR relied on a mix of 60 forward primers for TCR Vbeta segments and 13 reverse primers for TCR Jbeta segments. A multiplex PCR assay on genomic DNA amplified the CDR3 region of rearranged TCR beta genes. The amplified TCR beta libraries were sequenced on the Illumina HiSeq System as 87-base-pair reads. Turning to the authors' computational methods: In a later analysis, roughly 80 million unique TCR beta chains were counted across the 666 repertoires, and around 10 million of these chains were shared by at least two donors. A nearest-neighbor algorithm error-corrected the raw reads and collapsed the reads into unique sequences, merging closely related sequences to remove PCR and sequencing errors. Alignment of CDR3 sequences to IMGT reference sequences was used to assign V, D and J gene segments. For a sequence to be retained, at least a six-nucleotide match to both a V gene segment and a J gene segment was required. Rearrangements were classified as productive when the CDR3 lacked stop codons and remained in frame with V and J, and all other rearrangements were classified as non-productive. Following IMGT convention, CDR3 was defined as the stretch from the second conserved V-encoded cysteine up to the conserved J-encoded phenylalanine. The earlier analysis of about 590 of the donors excluded sequences that lacked an unambiguous match to a single V gene segment. In an earlier analysis of 450 to 700 of the donors, V segments were called functional above 56.7% productive rearrangements and were called segregating when the between-donor standard deviation exceeded 5%. A statistical classification framework was developed to diagnose cytomegalovirus status using the catalog of TCR beta chain sequences. In a later analysis, TCR nucleotide sequences were compared against IMGT/GENE-DB human TR gene sequences so that V and J genes could be assigned. Using the TCRdist pipeline, a later analysis assigned CDR3 sequences along with most-parsimonious VDJ recombination scenarios. A later analysis defined each TCR beta chain by its CDR3 amino acid sequence plus V-gene family, and excluded reads lacking a unique V-gene family. As a way to deal with suspected cross-contamination and a sequencing artifact, a later analysis dropped hundreds of nucleotide sequences that were highly shared and had low generation probability. A later analysis calculated a clonal expansion index for each public chain from normalized within-repertoire ranks of inferred template counts. Generation probabilities in a later analysis came from a VDJ recombination model fitted to out-of-frame rearrangements, and those results were checked against IGoR. In a later analysis, TCR-TCR, TCR-HLA and TCR-CMV co-occurrence was scored with hypergeometric tests, and a repertoire-size bias correction was applied to TCR pairs. To estimate false discovery rates, a later analysis permuted the HLA or CMV assignments 20 times. In a later analysis, co-occurring TCRs were grouped using DBSCAN, and TCRdist sequence similarity was added for clustering within HLA-allele-positive subsets. Co-occurrence clustering excluded repertoires with fewer than 30,000 or more than 120,000 public chains, plus five with anomalous nucleotide sharing. TCRdb's version of the immuneACCESS table is confined to in-frame rearrangements and falls short of the full clone set. An unresolved V gene accounts for under half of the shortfall where checked; the remainder is of unknown origin. V and J calls and clone size are copied from that table; D and trimming were computed from the DNA. A total of around 230,000 clones appear in this sample, over 75% of them only once. In total, the top ten clones hold less than 0.6% of the sample.

The specimen was PBMCs. This TCR was sampled from a boy aged 10-17 years in good health and CMV-seronegative. This chain is built from TRBV13 and TRBJ2-7; 8 nucleotides in the junction match TRBD1. In nucleotides, the sequence is TGTGCCAGCAGCTTAGAGGGACAGGAGGGGTCCCCCTACGAGCAGTACTTC. Protein translation: CASSLEGQEGSPYEQYF.